These 28 T cell receptor beta chains share one sample of origin, sequenced in a study of T-cell memory formation after mild COVID-19. In TCRdb, the 5' RACE reads were re-called with MiXCR into one record per CDR3 protein. The table includes 250,000 or so distinct CDR3 sequences, roughly 17% detected once. The sequencing sample was made of PBMCs or a T cell subset sorted from them (not recorded which). The receptors were gathered from a man aged 18 to 29 who had mild COVID-19 (a few samples of this study predate the infection). Cell type and time point are not known.

This chain links TRBV18 with TRBJ2-7, with D perhaps assigned TRBD1 or TRBD2 (5 bases each). V lost 2 bases, J lost 7 bases, and 9 bases lay in between. The CDR3 contains 12 residues. Germline V gene sequence: CDR1 KGHSH, CDR2 LQKENI. In DNA form, the CDR3 reads TGTGCCAGCTCACCAACTGAGGGGGAGCAGTACTTC. This encodes CASSPTEGEQYF.

In its sample, this clonotype was seen once. The chain uses TRBV6-5 and TRBJ1-6, with 7 bases that match TRBD1. Germline V gene lookup returns CDR1 MNHEY and CDR2 SVGAGI. Germline trimming cut 1 base from V and 6 bases from J; bases unmatched to any gene: 3. The CDR3 has 15 residues. The CDR3 DNA follows: TGTGCCAGCAGTTACTGGGACAGACTTAATTCACCCCTCCACTTT. This gives the protein CASSYWDRLNSPLHF.

This clonotype has just a few counts. The chain recombines TRBV4-3 with TRBJ2-7, with D tentatively TRBD2 (6 bases). Per germline, CDR1 LGHNA and CDR2 YSLEER. V shed 1 base and J shed 0 bases, with 13 bases lying between them. The CDR3 sequence is 16 residues long. CDR3 sequence: CASSQGAAGSSYEQYF. The CDR3 DNA is TGCGCCAGCAGCCAAGGGGCGGCGGGGAGCTCCTACGAGCAGTACTTC.

V usage is TRBV10-3 and J usage is TRBJ2-1; 7 nucleotides match TRBD2. Unmatched junction bases numbered 15, after V lost 0 bases and J lost 4 bases. Germline CDR1 is ENHRY and CDR2 is SYGVKD. The CDR3 totals 19 residues. CDR3 DNA: TGTGCCATCAGTGAGTCGGGTTCAGCGGGGCGCAAAAATTACAATGAGCAGTTCTTC. It codes for CAISESGSAGRKNYNEQFF.

This clonotype was seen a few times. The chain recombines TRBV4-1 with TRBJ1-3; no clear D gene. This CDR3 is built from 16 residues. The V and J ends lost 1 base and 2 bases respectively, with 12 bases between them. The germline gives CDR1 MGHRA, CDR2 YSYEKL. CDR3 DNA sequence: TGCGCCAGCAGCCAAGCCGCCGTGGATGCTGGAAACACCATATATTTT. As protein: CASSQAAVDAGNTIYF.

J is TRBJ2-5 and V is TRBV7-3, with TRBD2 matching over 7 bases. The CDR3 sequence is 15 residues long. CDR1 and CDR2 from the germline V gene are SGHTA and FQGTGA. The J segment lost 2 bases and the V segment lost 5 bases, leaving 8 bases of the junction unmatched. DNA of the CDR3: TGTGCCAGCAGCCCCTGGGCTAGCGGACAAGAGACCCAGTACTTC. Translated: CASSPWASGQETQYF.

The chain combines TRBV5-4 with TRBJ1-2, with 11 bases lining up with TRBD1. J gave up 8 bases and V 3 bases, and 9 bases lay outside the gene matches. CDR1 SGHNT and CDR2 YYREEE come from the germline V gene (reference sequence). The CDR3 consists of 15 residues. CDR3 in DNA: TGTGCCAGCAGCTCCGAGTGGGGACAGGGGGTCGGCTACACCTTC. Translation gives CASSSEWGQGVGYTF.

The chain has TRBV6-2 or TRBV6-3 and TRBJ1-2; perhaps TRBD1 as D (6 bases). The V gene's germline CDR1 is MNHEY and CDR2 SVGEGT. Trimming took 6 bases from V and 3 from J, leaving 11 bases between them. This CDR3 contains 13 residues. CDR3 protein: CASRPPGDYGYTF. CDR3 bases: TGTGCCAGCAGACCACCAGGGGACTATGGCTACACCTTC.

This clonotype was counted only a few times. The V call is TRBV10-1, the J call TRBJ2-7, with D perhaps matching TRBD1 or TRBD2 (5 bases each). CDR3 length equals 16 residues. V lost 10 bases, J lost 5 bases, and 27 bases lay in between. CDR1 and CDR2 from the germline V gene are WNHNN and SYGVQD (reference sequence). CDR3 in amino acids: CANRLGTPRLVDEQYV. Here the CDR3 DNA reads TGCGCCAATCGTTTGGGGACCCCCCGTTTGGTCGACGAGCAGTACGTC.

This clonotype occurred a few times. This chain uses TRBV5-1 with TRBJ2-7, with TRBD1 matching over 9 bases. The CDR3 contains 15 residues. Germline lookup yields CDR1 SGHRS and CDR2 YFSETQ. Germline trimming cut 1 base from V and 5 bases from J; bases unmatched to any gene: 7. The CDR3: CASSLLGQGLNEQYF. For the CDR3, the DNA is TGCGCCAGCAGCTTGTTAGGACAGGGGCTCAACGAGCAGTACTTC.

The rearrangement uses TRBV20-1 and TRBJ2-1, with 7 nucleotides matching TRBD1. Germline V gives CDR1 DFQATT, CDR2 SNEGSKA (reference sequence). The CDR3 runs 15 residues. Trimming removed 5 bases from V and 1 base from J; junction bases left unmatched: 8. CDR3 region: CSARGQVLSYNEQFF. The CDR3, as DNA: TGCAGTGCTCGCGGACAGGTGCTATCCTACAATGAGCAGTTCTTC.

A single count supports this clonotype. The rearrangement links TRBV12-3 or TRBV12-4 to TRBJ1-3; 12 bases are a match to TRBD1. Trimming cost V 6 bases and J 9 bases; bases outside gene matches: 12. This CDR3 is 16 amino acids long. CDR3 region: CASSHRPGQGAFTIYF. DNA for the CDR3: TGTGCCAGCAGCCACCGACCGGGACAGGGGGCTTTCACCATATATTTT.

The rearrangement joins TRBV12-3 or TRBV12-4 to TRBJ1-1; D gene uncertain. The length of the CDR3 is 12 residues. Trimming pared 10 bases from V and 4 bases from J, leaving 13 bases between. CDR3 coding DNA: TGTGCCACCCACCGAGGGAGCACTGAAGCTTTCTTT. This codes for CATHRGSTEAFF.

This clonotype was detected only once. The chain combines TRBV6-2 or TRBV6-3 with TRBJ2-7, with D unresolved. Deletions cut 7 bases from V and 2 bases from J, with 6 bases between. From germline, CDR1 is MNHEY and CDR2 SVGEGT. The CDR3 spans 11 residues. In DNA, the CDR3 is TGTGCCAGCACCGCAGCCTACGAGCAGTACTTC. It codes for CASTAAYEQYF.

The table lists this clonotype with many counts. The chain recombines TRBV6-5 with TRBJ2-3; 7 bases are shared with TRBD1. Germline loops: CDR1 MNHEY, CDR2 SVGAGI. Unmatched junction bases numbered 14, after V lost 10 bases and J lost 4 bases. This CDR3 region has 15 residues. The CDR3 bases are TGTGCCACCCGAAGGAGAGGGGGCATCCCAGATACGCAGTATTTT. Encoded protein: CATRRRGGIPDTQYF.

This clonotype appeared a few times. The rearrangement joins TRBV15 to TRBJ2-5; 7 nucleotides align to TRBD1. This CDR3 is built from 16 residues. After removal of 0 bases from V and 5 bases from J, the junction contained 9 bases not matched to a gene. Germline V gene lookup returns CDR1 LNHNV and CDR2 YYDKDF (reference sequence). This chain's CDR3 is CATSRDITQGKETQYF. In nucleotides, the CDR3 is TGTGCCACCAGCAGAGACATAACACAGGGGAAGGAGACCCAGTACTTC.

V usage is TRBV7-6 and J usage is TRBJ2-3, with D perhaps assigned TRBD1 or TRBD2 (5 bases each). Trimming took 6 bases from V and 3 from J, leaving 13 bases between them. Looked up from germline, CDR1 is SGHVS and CDR2 is FNYEAQ. The CDR3 consists of 14 residues. The CDR3 protein is CASSQYGGTDTQYF. In DNA form, the CDR3 reads TGTGCCAGCAGTCAGTATGGGGGTACAGATACGCAGTATTTT.

The chain links TRBV20-1 to TRBJ1-2; D not certain. This CDR3 has 14 amino acids. V dropped 2 bases and J dropped 4 bases, with 14 bases sitting between them. Germline-derived CDR1 and CDR2 are DFQATT and SNEGSKA (reference sequence). CDR3 bases: TGCAGTGCTAGATATGAACAAGGACTCTATGGCTACACCTTC. Translated, it gives CSARYEQGLYGYTF.

The chain joins TRBV6-6 to TRBJ1-5; tentative D call: TRBD1 (5 bases). V dropped 6 bases and J dropped 0 bases, with 12 bases sitting between them. The CDR3 has 15 amino acids. Germline lookup yields CDR1 MNHNY and CDR2 SVGAGI (reference sequence). The CDR3 region is CASSLGLISNQPQHF. CDR3 bases: TGTGCCAGCAGCTTGGGACTCATTAGCAATCAGCCCCAGCATTTT.

The chain combines TRBV7-2 with TRBJ2-3; D remains ambiguous. The V end was cut by 4 bases, the J end by 2 bases, with 10 bases between. Germline V gene sequence: CDR1 SGHTA, CDR2 FQGNSA. This CDR3 has 14 amino acids. The CDR3, as DNA: TGTGCCAGCAGCTCGGGTCCCCCCACAGATACGCAGTATTTT. Translation: CASSSGPPTDTQYF.

This chain joins TRBV5-1 and TRBJ1-6; D not certain. This CDR3 contains 17 residues. Germline CDR1 SGHRS, CDR2 YFSETQ. The V end was cut by 0 bases, the J end by 5 bases, with 15 bases between. The DNA of the CDR3 is TGCGCCAGCAGCTTGGACGGAAGGTCAGGAGATAATTCACCCCTCCACTTT. As protein: CASSLDGRSGDNSPLHF.

The rearrangement joins TRBV7-2 to TRBJ1-6; TRBD1 aligns across 7 bases. V lost 4 bases and J lost 7; bases outside the gene matches: 10. Germline V lookup: CDR1 SGHTA, CDR2 FQGNSA. CDR3 length: 16 residues. CDR3 in DNA: TGTGCCAGCAGCTACTCAAGTACAGGGGAGAATTCACCCCTCCACTTT. The encoded protein is CASSYSSTGENSPLHF.

In this sample, this clonotype turned up a few times. The rearrangement joins TRBV12-3 or TRBV12-4 to TRBJ2-5; a weak D match, TRBD2 (5 bases). The CDR3 contains 15 residues. V was shortened by 8 bases and J by 5 bases, with 21 bases between the two germline ends. In DNA, the CDR3 is TGTGCCAGCCTTTCGGATACGGGAATTCGGGAGACCCAGTACTTC. Encoded protein: CASLSDTGIRETQYF.

This clonotype has at least ten counts. The chain couples TRBV28 to TRBJ1-1; 7 nucleotides line up with TRBD1. CDR3 length: 15 amino acids. Trimming removed 5 bases from V and 4 bases from J; junction bases left unmatched: 10. Germline lookup yields CDR1 MDHEN and CDR2 SYDVKM. The CDR3 sequence is CASSPGTAGGTEAFF. The CDR3 DNA is TGTGCCAGCAGTCCGGGGACAGCCGGGGGCACTGAAGCTTTCTTT.

This clonotype was counted only a few times. V gene TRBV4-1 combines with J gene TRBJ2-4; 8 positions agree with TRBD1. After removal of 1 base from V and 4 bases from J, the junction contained 3 bases not matched to a gene. Germline CDR1 MGHRA, CDR2 YSYEKL. CDR3 length equals 15 residues. CDR3 residues: CASSQAGTGKNIQYF. The CDR3 nucleotides are TGCGCCAGCAGCCAAGCGGGGACAGGTAAAAACATTCAGTACTTC.

This clonotype showed up many times. The chain links TRBV20-1 to TRBJ2-5; TRBD2 is a possible D gene (7 bases). Trimming cost V 1 base and J 4 bases, with 10 bases left between them. The CDR3 consists of 13 residues. Per the germline V gene, CDR1 is DFQATT and CDR2 is SNEGSKA (reference sequence). CDR3 coding DNA: TGCAGTGCTAGAGGGCGGGGGCGAGAGACCCAGTACTTC. Its translation: CSARGRGRETQYF.

This chain links TRBV7-9 with TRBJ2-2; D call uncertain. The CDR3 length is 12 residues. Looked up from germline, CDR1 is SEHNR and CDR2 is FQNEAQ (reference sequence). V shed 8 bases and J shed 5 bases, with 9 bases lying between them. The CDR3 DNA is TGTGCCAGCTTAGATGGTACCGGGGAGCTGTTTTTT. Translated, it gives CASLDGTGELFF. Using reference TRBV7-9 and TRBJ2-2 for the parts outside the CDR3, the full variable domain is DTGVSQNPRHKITKRGQNVTFRCDPISEHNRLYWYRQTLGQGPEFLTYFQNEAQLEKSRLLSDRFSAERPKGSFSTLEIQRTEQGDSAMYLCASLDGTGELFFGEGSRLTVL.

The chain has TRBV4-2 and TRBJ2-2, with no clear D. This CDR3 comprises 15 residues. Looked up from germline, CDR1 is LGHNA and CDR2 is YNFKEQ. V was shortened by 4 bases and J by 0 bases, with 9 bases between the two germline ends. The CDR3 protein is CASSLRHTNTGELFF. CDR3 DNA sequence: TGTGCCAGCAGCCTTCGACACACGAACACCGGGGAGCTGTTTTTT.